This T cell receptor (beta chain) was captured by sequencing in a study of graft-versus-host responses after intestinal transplantation (dated by TCRdb to the early 2020s). About the study as a whole: The transplants that recipients got were multivisceral, liver-intestinal, or isolated intestinal. Bulk TCR-beta CDR3 sequencing was used to track graft-versus-host and host-versus-graft alloreactive T cell clones in the graft, circulation and bone marrow after intestinal transplantation. A peak of at least 4% donor T cells among recipient peripheral blood mononuclear cells was the definition used for donor T cell macrochimerism. Anti-thymocyte globulin induction was given to all recipients, followed by maintenance tacrolimus and steroids for two to three years. Of the approximately 25 intestinal transplant recipients enrolled in the cohort, one of whom was a retransplant, a few patients without pretransplant specimens were excluded. Alloreactive clones were identified by sequencing pre-transplant mixed lymphocyte reaction products and comparing these products with unstimulated pre-transplant donor and recipient T cells. Rather than being sequenced by the commercial service, samples from a few later patients were sequenced in-house on an Illumina MiSeq and processed with MiXCR.

There are 14 amino acids in the CDR3, from cysteine to phenylalanine inclusive. Only the CDR3 DNA is retained, 42 bases long and in frame from the first base. The trim is 2 bases for V and 2 bases for J, with a gap of 8 bases between the germline ends. The germline V gene encodes CDR1 MRHNA and CDR2 SNTAGT. In its sample, this clone was seen once. Its antigen target is currently unknown. The sample holds no much larger clone one base away, and base qualities are not on file. Overall study outcomes, separate from this receptor: GvH clones were detected in recipient bone marrow, and some appeared earlier in ileal mucosa or blood, consistent with an intestinal mucosal origin. Early after transplant, peak levels of circulating GvH clones were associated with declines in HvG clones. Conclusions were limited by the relatively low number and heterogeneity of intestinal transplant patients. In patients with donor T cell macrochimerism, the allografts had high GvH to HvG T cell clonal ratios.

The method was the immunoSEQ multiplex PCR assay. For most patients, genomic DNA was isolated with the Qiagen DNeasy Blood and Tissue Kit and shipped frozen to Adaptive Biotechnologies for TCR sequencing. For most patients, high-throughput TCR-beta CDR3 sequencing of genomic DNA was performed by Adaptive Biotechnologies. On the study's bioinformatics: TCR sequencing data were retrieved from Adaptive's ImmunoSEQ software for roughly 17 patients, whereas a few other patients were processed with MiXCR and VDJtools. To correct CD4 versus CD8 sorting errors, any sequence found in both subsets at a frequency ratio below 5:1 was removed. CDR3 nucleotide sequences shared by donor and recipient were removed because the origin of these sequences could not be assigned. To be classed as alloreactive, a clone needed at least 2-fold expansion over unstimulated cells and a minimum CFSE-low frequency of 0.002% (template counts) or 0.001% (read counts). Mappable clones were those detected in sequenced pre-transplant spleen, lymph node, or MLR CFSE-low populations of the donor or recipient. The cumulative frequency of alloreactive clones was calculated as a percentage of all sequences, weighted by copy number. This is the immuneACCESS table as TCRdb keeps it, with only in-frame sequences that have V and J called. A part of the clones is gone; compared with another copy, unresolved V genes explain less than half, and the rest is unexplained. V, J and clone size were drawn from that table, and D and trimming were deduced from the DNA. For this sample the table gives tens of thousands of clones, of which 80% to 85% were detected only once. The ten largest clones take up about a sixth of the sample.

According to the study, the label for this sample's time point signals: cells obtained before transplantation from donor or recipient. CD3+CD4+ and CD3+CD8+ populations were FACS-sorted from unstimulated pre-transplant donor and recipient cells taken from spleen or lymph nodes. The chain employs TRBV6-4 and TRBJ2-3; no D gene can be assigned with confidence. The material was unstimulated CD8+ T cells sorted from spleen or lymph node cells, obtained before intestinal transplant. The origin of this receptor is a human donor who received an intestinal transplant. The DNA is TGTGCCAGCAGTGACCCTAGTATCACAGATACGCAGTATTTT. This gives the protein CASSDPSITDTQYF.